This T cell receptor (beta chain) originates from a study of shared clonotypes between healthy human individuals. Study-wide results and limits: Generation probabilities were higher for clonotypes shared across all four sorted-subset donors than for unshared ones. The sharing of about 5% of naive CD4 clonotypes was seen across a handful of donors. Sorted-subset samples were not fully sequenced, rarefaction indicated.

The naive CD8 subset, CD45RO-negative cells positively selected for CCR7, excluded terminally differentiated effector memory CD45RA+ cells. On this clone: Its antigen is not known. Other DNA variants within this sample encode the same CDR3.

The repertoire was sequenced with immunoSEQ multiplex PCR; TCRdb's copy has only in-frame clones and lacks some. The repertoire holds just over 2,000,000 clones, 85% to 95% seen once, with 0.85% to 1.2% in the top ten. The sequencing input was naive CD8+ T cells sorted from blood. The clonotype originates from a man aged 18 to 30 in good health.

The CDR3, as DNA: TGTGCCAGCAGTTCTAGGGGTCAGCCCCAGCATTTT. This codes for CASSSRGQPQHF. V and J are TRBV27 and TRBJ1-5; the D gene is possibly TRBD1 (5 bases). The CDR3 length is 12 residues. Germline V gene lookup returns CDR1 MNHEY and CDR2 SMNVEV (reference sequence). Trimming removed 4 bases at V and 6 bases at J, with 7 bases between.